This T cell receptor (beta chain) was profiled in a study of cytomegalovirus exposure and HLA in healthy donors. CDR3 length: 14 amino acids. V was trimmed by 4 bases and J by 2 bases, leaving 10 bases between them. CDR1 and CDR2 from the germline V gene are SGHTA and FQGTGA. The PCR used 60 Vbeta and 13 Jbeta primers. The method was immunoSEQ multiplex PCR; TCRdb's version includes in-frame clones alone and lacks a portion of them. The repertoire holds roughly 130,000 clones, approximately 80% seen once, with 2.5% to 3% in the top ten. Specimen: PBMCs. The V and J genes are TRBV7-3 and TRBJ2-3; maybe TRBD2 (6 bases). The source is a woman aged 18-29 years in good health and CMV-seropositive. The CDR3 DNA is TGTGCCAGCAGCTCCGGGGGATACACAGATACGCAGTATTTT. This encodes CASSSGGYTDTQYF. Using reference TRBV7-3 and TRBJ2-3 for the parts outside the CDR3, the full variable domain is GAGVSQTPSNKVTEKGKYVELRCDPISGHTALYWYRQSLGQGPEFLIYFQGTGAADDSGLPNDRFFAVRPEGSVSTLKIQRTERGDSAVYLCASSSGGYTDTQYFGPGTRLTVL.